Presented here are 23 T cell receptor beta chains from one specimen sequenced in a study of CD8 T cells in ankylosing spondylitis (dated by TCRdb to 2016 to 2017). Library preparation employed 5' RACE. Sequencing used an Illumina HiSeq 2500. The public reads were run again by TCRdb, first through fastp at Q25 and then through MiXCR, and only productive beta chains were kept. CDR3 protein duplicates are merged, each entry listing the most common genes and DNA. This sample has roughly 220,000 distinct CDR3 sequences in its table, and 15% to 20% of those were observed once. The ten most abundant clones make up about two fifths of the sample. What the work shows at the level of the full study, not this receptor alone: Blood from ankylosing spondylitis patients appeared to be characterized by a TCR beta motif made up of under ten highly homologous amino acid variants.

The antigens these receptors bind are not known. The sequenced material came from blood, either unsorted or a sorted T cell fraction (not recorded which). Receptors were obtained from a male donor with ankylosing spondylitis.

The V call is TRBV6-4, the J call TRBJ2-5; TRBD1 or TRBD2 may be the D gene (5 bases each). The CDR3 is 15 residues long. V was clipped by 0 bases and J by 0 bases, with 8 bases between them. The germline CDR1 and CDR2 sequences are MRHNA and SNTAGT. The CDR3 region has the DNA TGTGCCAGCAGTGACTCCCGGGACCACCAAGAGACCCAGTACTTC. This translates into CASSDSRDHQETQYF.

This clonotype came up a few times. The J gene is TRBJ2-7, the V gene TRBV21-1; the table calls TRBD1, which could not be checked here. TRBV21-1 is deemed a pseudogene. This CDR3 is built from 17 residues. CDR3: CASSKALGQILADEQYF. CDR3 DNA: TGTGCCAGCAGCAAAGCGCTAGGACAGATTTTAGCTGACGAGCAGTACTTC.

This chain joins TRBV12-5 and TRBJ2-3; perhaps TRBD2 as D (6 bases). Germline V CDR1 and CDR2: LGHNT, FRNRAP. This CDR3 spans 15 amino acids. V lost 4 bases and J lost 1, with 12 bases in between. The CDR3 region is CASGYTGLGTDTQYF. CDR3 coding DNA: TGTGCTAGTGGTTACACGGGACTCGGCACAGATACGCAGTATTTT.

This clonotype appeared many times. This chain links TRBV29-1 with TRBJ2-1, with TRBD2 as a possible D gene (5 bases). The CDR3 is 10 amino acids. Germline CDR1 SQVTM, CDR2 ANQGSEA. The germline V and J ends were trimmed by 8 bases and 10 bases, with 12 bases remaining between them. The CDR3 here is CSFSRGEQFF. Written as DNA, the CDR3 is TGCAGCTTCAGTAGAGGGGAGCAGTTCTTC.

This clonotype has just a few counts. The chain carries TRBV20-1 and TRBJ2-7; no reliable D call. The germline gives CDR1 DFQATT, CDR2 SNEGSKA (reference sequence). V lost 1 base to trimming and J lost 2 bases, with 12 bases between them. This CDR3 is 14 amino acids long. CDR3 amino acids: CSARGVVNTYEQYF. Written as DNA, the CDR3 is TGCAGTGCTAGAGGTGTAGTCAACACCTACGAGCAGTACTTC.

This clonotype was counted between two and nine times. J is TRBJ2-1 and V is TRBV2; the D is unclear. The V end was cut by 3 bases, the J end by 0 bases, with 15 bases between. This CDR3 has 17 amino acids. Germline CDR1 is SNHLY and CDR2 is FYNNEI. CDR3 loop: CASSDRRYPDSYNEQFF. DNA for the CDR3: TGTGCCAGCAGTGACAGAAGATATCCTGACTCCTACAATGAGCAGTTCTTC.

Many counts were recorded for this clonotype. The V gene is TRBV4-1, the J gene TRBJ2-7; the D gene could be TRBD1 or TRBD2 (5 bases each). The germline CDR1 and CDR2 sequences are MGHRA and YSYEKL. The ends were cut back, 2 bases at V and 2 bases at J, with 13 bases in the middle. The CDR3 spans 15 residues. The CDR3 region is CASSQIPGTTYEQYF. CDR3 nucleotides: TGCGCCAGCAGCCAAATTCCAGGGACGACCTACGAGCAGTACTTC.

This clonotype was seen at least ten times. V gene TRBV12-3 or TRBV12-4 combines with J gene TRBJ1-5; maybe TRBD1 (6 bases). Trimming removed 6 bases from V and 6 bases from J, with 15 bases in between. The CDR3 is 14 residues long. The CDR3 nucleotides read TGTGCCAGCAGGGACAGCATATCCAGTCAGCCCCAGCATTTT. It is translated as CASRDSISSQPQHF.

V and J are TRBV7-9 and TRBJ2-1; 12 nucleotides align to TRBD2. The CDR3 extends over 17 amino acids. Germline V CDR1 and CDR2: SEHNR, FQNEAQ (reference sequence). With 1 base clipped from V and 3 bases from J, the junction kept 4 bases outside the gene matches. The CDR3 DNA follows: TGTGCCAGCAGCTTAGAGGGACTAGCGGGTCTCTACAATGAGCAGTTCTTC. Its protein product is CASSLEGLAGLYNEQFF.

The rearrangement uses TRBV2 and TRBJ2-1; D ambiguous. V lost 7 bases and J 8 bases, leaving 12 bases between the germline ends. Germline values: CDR1 SNHLY, CDR2 FYNNEI. This CDR3 region has 12 residues. The DNA of the CDR3 is TGTGCCAGCAAAGCTAGATCCTATGAGCAGTTCTTC. Protein sequence: CASKARSYEQFF.

The chain joins TRBV28 to TRBJ2-1; D is perhaps TRBD1 or TRBD2 (5 bases each). Trimming pared 7 bases from V and 4 bases from J, leaving 17 bases between. Germline values: CDR1 MDHEN, CDR2 SYDVKM. This CDR3 contains 15 residues. The DNA for the CDR3 is TGTGCCAGCACCCTGGGACGATCCCCTTACAATGAGCAGTTCTTC. Protein: CASTLGRSPYNEQFF.

This chain joins TRBV18 and TRBJ2-7; D perhaps matches TRBD1 (5 bases). The CDR3 covers 14 residues. V gave up 6 bases and J gave up 3 bases, with 15 bases separating them. The germline V gene has CDR1 KGHSH and CDR2 LQKENI. In DNA, the CDR3 is TGTGCCAGCTCGCTCTCCCCGGACAACTACGAGCAGTACTTC. Protein: CASSLSPDNYEQYF.

The CDR3 protein is CASSLQGSGANVLTF. DNA for the CDR3: TGTGCCAGCAGCTTACAGGGCTCTGGGGCCAACGTCCTGACTTTC. V and J are TRBV11-2 and TRBJ2-6, with D possibly being TRBD1 (5 bases). Germline V gene sequence: CDR1 SGHAT, CDR2 FQNNGV. This CDR3 contains 15 residues. Between the trimmed V and J ends, which lost 2 bases and 0 bases, there was a span of 5 bases. Full variable domain (remainder filled in from reference TRBV11-2 and TRBJ2-6): EAGVAQSPRYKIIEKRQSVAFWCNPISGHATLYWYQQILGQGPKLLIQFQNNGVVDDSQLPKDRFSAERLKGVDSTLKIQPAKLEDSAVYLCASSLQGSGANVLTFGAGSRLTVL.

V and J are TRBV11-2 and TRBJ2-1, with 7 bases that match TRBD1. The CDR3 consists of 16 residues. The germline gives CDR1 SGHAT, CDR2 FQNNGV. V lost 3 bases to trimming and J lost 2 bases; unmatched junction nucleotides: 7. CDR3 nucleotide sequence: TGTGCCAGCAGCTTGTACGGGACAGTACCCTACAATGAGCAGTTCTTC. Its translation: CASSLYGTVPYNEQFF.

This clonotype was counted only a few times. CDR3: CASRGFGTDTQYF. The CDR3 DNA reads TGTGCCAGCCGTGGCTTTGGCACAGATACGCAGTATTTT. V is TRBV11-2 and J is TRBJ2-3, with no clear D. Germline values: CDR1 SGHAT, CDR2 FQNNGV. The CDR3 has 13 residues. Between the trimmed V and J ends, which lost 8 bases and 1 base, there was a span of 10 bases.

The chain has TRBV4-1 and TRBJ1-2, with a tentative D call TRBD1 (5 bases). The CDR3 covers 13 residues. Germline V gene sequence: CDR1 MGHRA, CDR2 YSYEKL. V lost 8 bases, J lost 4 bases, and 14 bases lay in between. CDR3 DNA: TGCGCCAGCTCACCCCTTGGGGGCTATGGCTACACCTTC. It encodes CASSPLGGYGYTF.

At least ten counts were recorded for this clonotype. This chain links TRBV11-2 with TRBJ1-1; D gene uncertain. This CDR3 contains 16 residues. Germline lookup yields CDR1 SGHAT and CDR2 FQNNGV. V lost 4 bases, J lost 0 bases, and 15 bases lay in between. In DNA form, the CDR3 reads TGTGCCAGCAGCTGGACTACCGGGCCACTGAACACTGAAGCTTTCTTT. As protein: CASSWTTGPLNTEAFF.

This clonotype appeared a few times. The gene calls are TRBV5-1 and TRBJ2-3; a possible D gene is TRBD2 (6 bases). Deletions cut 4 bases from V and 4 bases from J, with 16 bases between. Germline V gene sequence: CDR1 SGHRS, CDR2 YFSETQ. The CDR3 totals 15 residues. The CDR3 is CASSPSEGGPDTQYF. DNA of the CDR3: TGCGCCAGCAGCCCCTCGGAGGGTGGGCCAGATACGCAGTATTTT.

The V gene is TRBV5-5, the J gene TRBJ2-7; no clear D gene. Germline CDR1 reads SGHKS; CDR2 reads YYEKEE (reference sequence). This CDR3 is built from 13 residues. V gave up 4 bases and J gave up 2 bases, with 10 bases separating them. In DNA form, the CDR3 reads TGTGCCAGCAGCCTAGAGACCCCCTACGAGCAGTACTTC. Protein sequence: CASSLETPYEQYF. Complete variable domain (other parts from reference TRBV5-5 and TRBJ2-7): DAGVTQSPTHLIKTRGQQVTLRCSPISGHKSVSWYQQVLGQGPQFIFQYYEKEERGRGNFPDRFSARQFPNYSSELNVNALLLGDSALYLCASSLETPYEQYFGPGTRLTVT.

J is TRBJ2-1 and V is TRBV7-4; the match to TRBD1 covers 7 bases. This CDR3 has 16 residues. CDR1 is SGHVT and CDR2 is SQSDAQ in the germline V gene. V trimming: 5 bases; J trimming: 2 bases; junction bases outside the gene matches: 9. CDR3 region: CASSLSTGIPYNEQFF. The CDR3 DNA reads TGTGCCAGCAGCCTTTCGACAGGGATCCCCTACAATGAGCAGTTCTTC.

This clonotype has only a few counts. The rearrangement joins TRBV5-1 to TRBJ1-2; D is possibly TRBD1 (5 bases). Germline V gene lookup returns CDR1 SGHRS and CDR2 YFSETQ. The CDR3 is 12 amino acids. V was shortened by 0 bases and J by 9 bases, with 9 bases between the two germline ends. The CDR3 region has the DNA TGCGCCAGCAGCTTGGTAGGGGAACGCTACACCTTC. It translates to CASSLVGERYTF. The whole variable domain, filled in from reference TRBV5-1 and TRBJ1-2, reads KAGVTQTPRYLIKTRGQQVTLSCSPISGHRSVSWYQQTPGQGLQFLFEYFSETQRNKGNFPGRFSGRQFSNSRSEMNVSTLELGDSALYLCASSLVGERYTFGSGTRLTVV.

The gene calls are TRBV20-1 and TRBJ1-2; TRBD1 aligns across 8 bases. Trimming removed 6 bases from V and 3 bases from J; junction bases left unmatched: 18. Germline V CDR1 and CDR2: DFQATT, SNEGSKA (reference sequence). There are 17 residues in the CDR3. This CDR3 is CSAGFLDRVDIDYGYTF. The CDR3 region has the DNA TGCAGTGCCGGCTTCTTGGACAGGGTGGACATCGACTATGGCTACACCTTC.

There are a few counts of this clonotype. V is TRBV7-9 and J is TRBJ2-7; 8 bases are shared with TRBD1. Losses at the gene ends were 0 bases for V and 3 bases for J; bases not matched to a gene: 7. This CDR3 comprises 16 residues. Germline-derived CDR1 and CDR2 are SEHNR and FQNEAQ (reference sequence). The CDR3 DNA follows: TGTGCCAGCAGCTTAGCCCCCGACAGGGGTGTCTACGAGCAGTACTTC. Its protein is CASSLAPDRGVYEQYF.